This is a list of T cell receptor beta chains from one sample in a study of blood T cell repertoires in COVID-19. Assay used: immunoSEQ multiplex PCR; TCRdb lists only in-frame clones, some missing. The table has 150,000 to 200,000 clones, 85% to 90% seen once. The sequenced sample consisted of peripheral blood. The receptors here all came from a man in his 70s with active or convalescent COVID-19. Both conserved end residues are part of each CDR3. Only part of the rows carry a size: once, few, many, or a class if the clone is expanded.

V gene: TRBV30; J gene: TRBJ1-5; clone size: .; CDR3 protein: CAWDDGWGTGHNQPQHF
V gene: TRBV6-2/TRBV6-3; J gene: TRBJ2-5; clone size: .; CDR3 protein: CASSYAGVRETQYF
V gene: TRBV5-1; J gene: TRBJ2-2; clone size: few; CDR3 protein: CASSLATGTGELFF
V gene: TRBV9; J gene: TRBJ2-2; clone size: .; CDR3 protein: CATGREGSNTGELFF
V gene: TRBV30; J gene: TRBJ1-2; clone size: .; CDR3 protein: CAWSVRLQSGYTF
V gene: TRBV7-2; J gene: TRBJ2-3; clone size: .; CDR3 protein: CASSSGLVGDTQYF
V gene: TRBV9; J gene: TRBJ2-3; clone size: .; CDR3 protein: CASSVVQYTDTQYF
V gene: TRBV19; J gene: TRBJ1-2; clone size: few; CDR3 protein: CASWDYSGGYTF
V gene: TRBV15; J gene: TRBJ1-1; clone size: .; CDR3 protein: CATSRSEGLGTEAFF
V gene: TRBV28; J gene: TRBJ1-2; clone size: .; CDR3 protein: CASSLQGLINGTF
V gene: TRBV2; J gene: TRBJ1-2; clone size: .; CDR3 protein: CASVWDPTDGLLPIVGGYTF
V gene: TRBV5-4; J gene: TRBJ1-5; clone size: .; CDR3 protein: CASSLRGQLDQPQHF
V gene: TRBV7-9; J gene: TRBJ2-3; clone size: .; CDR3 protein: CASSSDRNTDTQYF
V gene: TRBV27; J gene: TRBJ1-2; clone size: .; CDR3 protein: CASSSRQGYYGYTF
V gene: TRBV24-1; J gene: TRBJ2-7; clone size: .; CDR3 protein: CATSRDIIYEQYF
V gene: TRBV5-8; J gene: TRBJ1-5; clone size: .; CDR3 protein: CASSSGTTSNQPQHF
V gene: TRBV6-2/TRBV6-3; J gene: TRBJ1-1; clone size: .; CDR3 protein: CASSSIRGKGGLAEAFF
V gene: TRBV10-3; J gene: TRBJ2-2; clone size: .; CDR3 protein: CALREGANTGELFF
V gene: TRBV7-9; J gene: TRBJ2-1; clone size: once; CDR3 protein: CASSSWTSNNEQFF
V gene: TRBV4-3; J gene: TRBJ1-2; clone size: .; CDR3 protein: CASSQEDIRRGGSGYTF
V gene: TRBV7-3; J gene: TRBJ2-7; clone size: .; CDR3 protein: CASSLVRVGPEEQYF
V gene: TRBV6-2/TRBV6-3; J gene: TRBJ1-1; clone size: .; CDR3 protein: CASSYQRGTGSTEAFF
V gene: TRBV19; J gene: TRBJ2-3; clone size: .; CDR3 protein: CASSLDLQGPGTDTQYF
V gene: TRBV7-9; J gene: TRBJ2-6; clone size: .; CDR3 protein: CASSPPPGTGGSGANVLTF
V gene: TRBV18; J gene: TRBJ1-4; clone size: .; CDR3 protein: CASSPSRGNEKLFF
V gene: TRBV7-2; J gene: TRBJ2-7; clone size: .; CDR3 protein: CASSLDQGLEQYF
V gene: TRBV6-5; J gene: TRBJ1-2; clone size: .; CDR3 protein: CASRNRDSTNYGYTF
V gene: TRBV9; J gene: TRBJ1-2; clone size: .; CDR3 protein: CASSRGTDRIGGYTF
V gene: TRBV5-8; J gene: TRBJ1-5; clone size: once; CDR3 protein: CASSLAGQSNQPQHF
V gene: TRBV5-1; J gene: TRBJ1-6; clone size: .; CDR3 protein: CASSLGQGNSPLHF
V gene: TRBV6-5; J gene: TRBJ1-2; clone size: .; CDR3 protein: CATGLHGNYGYTF
V gene: TRBV7-2; J gene: TRBJ2-3; clone size: .; CDR3 protein: CASSLVQGGTDTQYF
V gene: TRBV5-6; J gene: TRBJ1-5; clone size: .; CDR3 protein: CASSLLGAQGQPQHF
V gene: TRBV6-5; J gene: TRBJ1-1; clone size: .; CDR3 protein: CASREGVITEAFF
V gene: TRBV5-1; J gene: TRBJ2-7; clone size: .; CDR3 protein: CASSTGFPGTRGHEQYF
V gene: TRBV7-8; J gene: TRBJ1-1; clone size: .; CDR3 protein: CASSLHRGFSNTEAFF
V gene: TRBV7-9; J gene: TRBJ1-2; clone size: .; CDR3 protein: CASSPLGGRNYGYTF
V gene: TRBV4-3; J gene: TRBJ1-1; clone size: .; CDR3 protein: CASSQERLALIF
V gene: TRBV7-3; J gene: TRBJ2-7; clone size: .; CDR3 protein: CASSPGTSGRYEQYF
V gene: TRBV5-5; J gene: TRBJ1-2; clone size: once; CDR3 protein: CASSLSPPAGSSNYGYTF
V gene: TRBV5-1; J gene: TRBJ2-5; clone size: .; CDR3 protein: CASSLGQQETQYF
V gene: TRBV9; J gene: TRBJ2-7; clone size: .; CDR3 protein: CASSTQPGQFYEQYF
V gene: TRBV6-2/TRBV6-3; J gene: TRBJ2-1; clone size: .; CDR3 protein: CASSLLPRTAENEQFF
V gene: TRBV28; J gene: TRBJ2-6; clone size: .; CDR3 protein: CASSTGAGANVLTF
V gene: TRBV2; J gene: TRBJ1-2; clone size: .; CDR3 protein: CASSLGTGGRTGYGYTF
V gene: TRBV7-7; J gene: TRBJ2-5; clone size: .; CDR3 protein: CASSLAGGWETQYF
V gene: TRBV27; J gene: TRBJ2-7; clone size: .; CDR3 protein: CASSLRGLAGAREQYF
V gene: TRBV15; J gene: TRBJ2-2; clone size: .; CDR3 protein: CATSRVPLRGLDTGELFF
V gene: TRBV13; J gene: TRBJ2-2; clone size: .; CDR3 protein: CASSFRLAEPKGELFF
V gene: TRBV9; J gene: TRBJ1-6; clone size: .; CDR3 protein: CASSVAAGLDSPLHF
V gene: TRBV4-3; J gene: TRBJ1-2; clone size: .; CDR3 protein: CASSPSDRFNYGYTF
V gene: TRBV6-5; J gene: TRBJ2-7; clone size: .; CDR3 protein: CASRTDRGHFNEQYF